The 10 T cell receptor beta chains presented below share a single source sample, sequenced in a study of radiation and T cells in renal cell carcinoma. Repertoires were generated with immunoSEQ multiplex PCR, while TCRdb's copy carries only in-frame clones and drops some. This table has tens of thousands of clones, around 78% appearing once. Time point indicated: blood 2 weeks post-SBRT. Treatment of the sample: 15 Gy SBRT to primary tumor, nephrectomy 4 weeks later. The sequenced sample was blood, obtained from a patient whose treatment included radiotherapy and nephrectomy. These receptors came from a man in his sixties with renal cell carcinoma.

The chain employs TRBV19 and TRBJ1-5; maybe TRBD1 (6 bases). The germline V and J ends were trimmed by 9 bases and 4 bases, with 13 bases remaining between them. Germline lookup yields CDR1 LNHDA and CDR2 SQIVND (reference sequence). The CDR3 is 13 residues long. The CDR3 DNA reads TGTGCCAGCCCCACAGGGTTGAATCAGCCCCAGCATTTT. It translates to CASPTGLNQPQHF.

This clone was recorded once. The chain recombines TRBV29-1 with TRBJ2-7; 8 positions match TRBD2. The length of the CDR3 is 13 residues. V lost 0 bases to trimming and J lost 5 bases; unmatched junction nucleotides: 3. Germline V gene sequence: CDR1 SQVTM, CDR2 ANQGSEA. The CDR3 nucleotides are TGCAGCGTTGAAGATCCAGCGGGAGACGAGCAGTACGTC. Amino acids: CSVEDPAGDEQYV.

This clone was recorded only once. The V and J genes are TRBV30 and TRBJ1-2; 7 bases match TRBD1. The CDR3 is 14 amino acids. CDR1 and CDR2 (germline): GTSNPN, SVGIG (reference sequence). Trimming at V came to 4 bases and at J to 0 bases, leaving 5 bases not matched to a gene. CDR3 nucleotides: TGTGCCTGGACCCAACAGGGGACTAACTATGGCTACACCTTC. Amino acids: CAWTQQGTNYGYTF. The full variable domain, with the rest looked up from reference TRBV30 and TRBJ1-2, is SQTIHQWPATLVQPVGSPLSLECTVEGTSNPNLYWYRQAAGRGLQLLFYSVGIGQISSEVPQNLSASRPQDRQFILSSKKLLLSDSGFYLCAWTQQGTNYGYTFGSGTRLTVV.

The V and J genes are TRBV19 and TRBJ2-2; D is undetermined. V dropped 5 bases and J dropped 6 bases, with 7 bases sitting between them. Germline CDR1 LNHDA, CDR2 SQIVND (reference sequence). This CDR3 contains 12 residues. The CDR3 nucleotides are TGTGCCAGTAGTTTCGTTGCCGGGGAGCTGTTTTTT. It yields the protein CASSFVAGELFF.

The rearrangement links TRBV29-1 to TRBJ2-3; the match to TRBD1 covers 7 bases. The CDR3 is 13 amino acids. From germline, CDR1 is SQVTM and CDR2 ANQGSEA. J lost 1 base, V lost 7 bases, and 5 bases had no gene match. CDR3 sequence reads: CSGLTGGTDTQYF. CDR3 DNA: TGCAGCGGTTTAACAGGGGGCACAGATACGCAGTATTTT.

This clone was seen only a few times. J is TRBJ2-2 and V is TRBV11-2; D ambiguous. Trimming removed 2 bases at V and 1 base at J, with 11 bases between. The CDR3 is 16 residues long. Germline loops: CDR1 SGHAT, CDR2 FQNNGV. CDR3 DNA sequence: TGTGCCAGCAGCTTAAGGGCTGCTCGGAACACCGGGGAGCTGTTTTTT. Encoded protein: CASSLRAARNTGELFF.

This chain joins TRBV14 and TRBJ2-1; tentatively, D is TRBD1 (6 bases). The CDR3 is 15 amino acids. Germline-derived CDR1 and CDR2 are SGHDN and FVKESK. V was cut by 5 bases and J by 4 bases, with 15 bases left in between. This CDR3 reads CASSVSDRLYNEQFF. CDR3 nucleotide sequence: TGTGCCAGCAGCGTATCCGACAGGTTATACAATGAGCAGTTCTTC.

The chain couples TRBV7-2 to TRBJ1-1; a weak D match, TRBD1 (5 bases). V lost 3 bases to trimming and J lost 1 base, with 6 bases between them. CDR1 and CDR2 (germline): SGHTA, FQGNSA. The CDR3 has 13 amino acids. The CDR3 DNA is TGTGCCAGCAGCTTTACAGGGAACACTGAAGCTTTCTTT. Amino acid sequence: CASSFTGNTEAFF.

The J gene is TRBJ2-3, the V gene TRBV5-1; D not certain. The germline V gene has CDR1 SGHRS and CDR2 YFSETQ. The ends were cut back, 0 bases at V and 2 bases at J, with 7 bases in the middle. The CDR3 consists of 14 residues. The CDR3: CASSLGRFTDTQYF. The CDR3 DNA reads TGCGCCAGCAGCTTGGGTCGGTTCACAGATACGCAGTATTTT.

The J gene is TRBJ1-2, the V gene TRBV7-9; TRBD1 might be the D (6 bases). Germline CDR1 SEHNR, CDR2 FQNEAQ (reference sequence). The CDR3 is made up of 15 amino acids. The V end lost 5 bases, the J end lost 5 bases, and 18 bases lay between the germline ends. The CDR3 protein is CASSELRWGPYGYTF. CDR3 bases: TGTGCCAGCAGCGAACTCAGGTGGGGGCCTTATGGCTACACCTTC.